This TCR beta chain stems from a study of immune evolution from preneoplasia to lung adenocarcinoma. On the study more broadly: HLA loss of heterozygosity: around 6.5% AIS, about 15% MIA, about 35% ADC, none AAH.

Libraries were prepared by immunoSEQ multiplex PCR; TCRdb keeps only in-frame clonotypes and omits some of them. The data show 6,000 to 7,500 clones, around 80% seen once. General study results and limits: Later-stage lesions appeared to have more T cells, more diversity, less clonality.

This CDR3 spans 14 amino acids. Germline lookup yields CDR1 SGHAT and CDR2 FQNNGV. Trimming left V 1 base short and J 3 bases short, with 10 bases between. Note on this clone: Its antigen is unknown.

Histologic diagnosis was independently verified by two lung pathologists. After pathologic assessment, macro-dissection selected premalignant or tumor cells for extraction. This clonotype originated in a person aged 55-85 years with lung adenocarcinoma. The sequenced material came from FFPE minimally invasive lung adenocarcinoma tissue. The gene calls are TRBV11-2 and TRBJ2-7; D unresolved. CDR3 sequence (DNA): TGTGCCAGCAGCTTAGGAATCTTGGGCTACGAGCAGTACTTC. Translating it yields CASSLGILGYEQYF. Combining the CDR3 with reference TRBV11-2 and TRBJ2-7 gives the whole variable domain EAGVAQSPRYKIIEKRQSVAFWCNPISGHATLYWYQQILGQGPKLLIQFQNNGVVDDSQLPKDRFSAERLKGVDSTLKIQPAKLEDSAVYLCASSLGILGYEQYFGPGTRLTVT.